One sample yielded the 15 T cell receptor beta chains listed below, sequenced in a study of glioma-infiltrating T cells. The iRepertoire nested amplicon-rescue multiplex PCR amplified TCR alpha and beta CDR3s from RNA. TCRdb called the multiplex PCR reads again in MiXCR, with one record for every CDR3 protein. The data hold under 200,000 distinct CDR3 sequences, with more than 35% observed a single time. Specimen: glioma tissue, nonneoplastic brain tissue, or PBMCs (not recorded which). These receptors all come from a human donor with low-grade glioma or glioblastoma, undergoing nonglioma brain surgery, or in good health (not recorded which).

This clonotype has only one observation. The chain recombines TRBV7-2 with TRBJ2-3; 11 bases line up with TRBD2. Germline assignment: CDR1 SGHTA and CDR2 FQGNSA. J was trimmed by 5 bases and V by 3 bases; bases with no gene match: 7. CDR3 length: 16 amino acids. CDR3 amino acids: CASSFTSGSRVDTQYF. The CDR3 coding sequence is TGTGCCAGCAGCTTCACTAGCGGGAGTCGTGTAGATACGCAGTATTTT. Supplemented by reference TRBV7-2 and TRBJ2-3, the full variable domain reads GAGVSQSPSNKVTEKGKDVELRCDPISGHTALYWYRQSLGQGLEFLIYFQGNSAPDKSGLPSDRFSAERTGGSVSTLTIQRTQQEDSAVYLCASSFTSGSRVDTQYFGPGTRLTVL.

The sample holds a few counts of this clonotype. The CDR3 nucleotides are TGTGCCAGCAGCCAAAACCGACTCAGCGAGTACTTC. Translated, it gives CASSQNRLSEYF. V gene TRBV3-1 combines with J gene TRBJ2-5; no clear D gene. Germline loops: CDR1 LGHDT, CDR2 YNNKEL (reference sequence). V dropped 2 bases and J dropped 12 bases, with 13 bases sitting between them. The CDR3 is 12 residues long.

A few counts support this clonotype. This sequence joins TRBV5-1 and TRBJ2-5, with 7 nucleotides matching TRBD1. Germline CDR1 is SGHRS and CDR2 is YFSETQ. Trimming at V came to 0 bases and at J to 2 bases, leaving 4 bases not matched to a gene. This CDR3 has 15 amino acids. CDR3 region: CASSLAGTVQETQYF. The CDR3 coding sequence is TGCGCCAGCAGCTTGGCCGGGACAGTTCAAGAGACCCAGTACTTC.

A note on this clonotype: The conserved final phenylalanine or tryptophan is absent from the CDR3, which likely points to a read error. This rearrangement joins TRBV3-1 to TRBJ1-5; possibly TRBD1 for D (5 bases). CDR3 size: 15 residues. Germline V gene data show CDR1 as LGHDT and CDR2 as YNNKEL (reference sequence). Trimming removed 4 bases at V and 6 bases at J, with 16 bases between. The CDR3 region has the DNA TGTGCCAGCAGCCCACACCCAGGGACGAGTCAGCCCCAGCATCTT. Translation gives CASSPHPGTSQPQHL.

This clonotype appeared a single time. This chain links TRBV29-1 with TRBJ1-1, with D possibly being TRBD1 (5 bases). Trimming took 6 bases from V and 5 from J, leaving 7 bases between them. The CDR3 sequence is 10 residues long. Germline CDR1 SQVTM, CDR2 ANQGSEA. The CDR3 bases are TGCAGCGTAGGGGAAACTGAAGCTTTCTTT. Its translation is CSVGETEAFF.

This clonotype was seen only a few times. The chain is built from TRBV12-3 or TRBV12-4 and TRBJ1-4; weak D call: TRBD1 (5 bases). The CDR3 has 15 amino acids. V lost 6 bases and J lost 5, with 16 bases in between. CDR3 protein: CASRNSGASNEKLFF. The CDR3 nucleotides read TGTGCCAGCAGAAATAGTGGGGCTTCGAATGAAAAACTGTTTTTT.

About this clonotype: A read error is possible here, since a much larger clone lies one base away. This chain joins TRBV28 and TRBJ2-7; TRBD2 agrees at 7 bases. The CDR3 spans 13 residues. V shed 7 bases and J 3 bases; nucleotides not matched to a gene: 6. Germline V gene data show CDR1 as MDHEN and CDR2 as SYDVKM. The CDR3, as DNA: TGTGCCAGCAACTGGGGGGGGAACTACGAGCAGTACTTC. This codes for CASNWGGNYEQYF.

This clonotype appeared many times. The CDR3 nucleotides are TGCAGTGCCCATGAGGTATTTGGCTACACCTTC. It codes for CSAHEVFGYTF. The chain carries TRBV20-1 and TRBJ1-2; D ambiguous. The CDR3 consists of 11 residues. Deletions cut 6 bases from V and 7 bases from J, with 12 bases between. In germline, CDR1 is DFQATT, CDR2 SNEGSKA (reference sequence).

Regarding this clonotype: Just one base apart from a much larger clone, this may be a read error. The chain carries TRBV28 and TRBJ2-1; D not resolved. This CDR3 is built from 13 residues. The germline V gene has CDR1 MDHEN and CDR2 SYDVKM. The CDR3 DNA sequence: TGTGCCAGCAGGCCTGGTGGGTACGATGAGCAGCTCTTC. It codes for CASRPGGYDEQLF.

The table lists this clonotype with a count of one. The junction and the germline gene differ at one end; a read error may be behind it. V gene TRBV7-2 combines with J gene TRBJ2-1, with D maybe TRBD2 (6 bases). This CDR3 is built from 16 residues. Germline-derived CDR1 and CDR2 are SGHTA and FQGNSA. The chain's CDR3 is CASGLGTSTAYNEQFF. The CDR3 DNA reads as TGTGCCAGCGGCTTAGGGACTTCCACAGCCTACAATGAGCAGTTCTTC.

The V and J genes are TRBV5-1 and TRBJ1-2, with D maybe TRBD1 (5 bases). The ends were cut back, 4 bases at V and 2 bases at J, with 12 bases in the middle. The germline V gene encodes CDR1 SGHRS and CDR2 YFSETQ. CDR3 size: 14 residues. The CDR3 region has the DNA TGCGCCAGCAGCGTTCAGACAGACAACTATGGCTACACCTTC. Translating it yields CASSVQTDNYGYTF.

Remarks on this clonotype: Being one base from a much bigger clone, this may be a read error. The J gene is TRBJ2-2, the V gene TRBV24-1, with D maybe TRBD2 (6 bases). V lost 5 bases and J lost 4, with 10 bases in between. The CDR3 contains 14 residues. CDR1 and CDR2 (germline): KGHDR, SFDVKD. CDR3 DNA: TGTGCCACCAGTGTAGAGGGAGGCACCGGGGAGCTGTTTTTT. Translation: CATSVEGGTGELFF.

Comment on this clonotype: Compared with germline, one end of the junction differs, possibly owing to a read error. This chain joins TRBV6-2 or TRBV6-3 and TRBJ2-6, with a tentative D call TRBD1 (5 bases). Germline V lookup: CDR1 MNHEY, CDR2 SVGEGT. The CDR3 loop spans 17 amino acids. CDR3 nucleotides: TGTGCCAGCAGTTACTCTCCCAGACGCTCTGGGGCCAACGTCCTGAATTTC. Its protein product is CASSYSPRRSGANVLNF.

The V and J genes are TRBV20-1 and TRBJ2-7; the D gene is possibly TRBD2 (6 bases). The V end was cut by 6 bases, the J end by 5 bases, with 14 bases between. In germline, CDR1 is DFQATT, CDR2 SNEGSKA (reference sequence). This CDR3 is built from 12 residues. CDR3 in DNA: TGCAGTGCCCAAGGGACTTTGCACGAGCAGTACTTC. Protein: CSAQGTLHEQYF.

Remarks on this clonotype: A much larger clone sits a single nucleotide away, making a read error possible. Likely a read error: the CDR3 ends without its conserved phenylalanine or tryptophan. The chain employs TRBV28 and TRBJ2-2; D possibly corresponds to TRBD1 (6 bases). The germline CDR1 and CDR2 sequences are MDHEN and SYDVKM. This CDR3 has 15 amino acids. V lost 6 bases and J lost 14, with 25 bases in between. This CDR3 reads CASSRFQGTPPSLFY. The DNA of the CDR3 is TGTGCCAGCAGCCGTTTCCAGGGGACCCCACCAAGCCTGTTTTAT.